This entry concerns a single T cell receptor beta chain. Its target antigen remains unknown. Per-nucleotide qualities are absent, and no much larger clonotype sits a single base away. This sample is part of a study of cytomegalovirus exposure and HLA in healthy donors (dated by TCRdb to about 2017). Looking at the study overall: In an earlier analysis of about 560 of the donors, 276 Gb of sequence data and 95 million to 130 million unique TCR beta sequences from roughly 200 million T cells were reported. In a later analysis, previously published TCR beta repertoires from 550 to 700 donors were re-analyzed and high-resolution HLA genotyping was added so that TCR occurrence patterns could be studied. HLA typing covered class I and class II loci at four-digit resolution. Every discovery cohort repertoire had been produced on one sequencing platform. The number of donors typed differed by locus, with about 629-630 for A, B, C, DRB1 and DQB1, 522 for DQA1, nearly 610 for DPA1, and around 460 for DPB1. Besides the first cohort of approximately 710 subjects, a separate validation cohort made up of over 95 different subjects was used. Of the 350 to 450 genotyped donors, about 80% fell in the genetic ancestry cluster associated with self-reported Caucasian donors. To decide whether each TCR beta V gene segment behaved as functional or pseudogenic, an earlier analysis of over 500 of the donors relied on high-throughput TCR beta sequencing. The study was designed to test whether signatures of past pathogen exposure could be identified by cataloging public T cell receptors. Donor age, sex, ethnicity and CMV serostatus were collected together with the repertoire data. In a later genetic analysis, genome-wide SNP genotypes for 398 of the 666 donors were used, and that subset was treated as a discovery cohort. Approximately 300 gigabases of sequencing data and around 80 million unique TCR sequences made up an early release that covered approximately 700 HLA-typed donors. High-throughput TCR immunosequencing, statistical association of individual TCRs with disease status, and machine learning were combined to predict cytomegalovirus infection status. Rather than using new phenotypic data, the later analysis identified candidate immune exposures from TCR beta sequences and from how often those sequences occurred across donors. On average, around 240,000 unique TCR beta nucleotide sequences were sequenced per donor among 398 genotyped donors of the cohort, with 15% to 20% of those sequences being non-productive. Four to six DR-DQ haplotypes were handled as single units for association and clustering, since linkage in the cohort was strong. The study profiled the T cell repertoires of some 610 subjects by immunosequencing and related them to cytomegalovirus serostatus. Here is what the overall study found, with its caveats: Presence/absence analyses assumed roughly uniform sequencing depth across donors, an assumption that may not hold. In a later analysis, some 18,000 TCR beta sequences were associated with specific HLA alleles at a false discovery rate of 0.05. Compared with the roughly 710-donor mean, donors in an Asian-associated ancestry cluster had fewer N-insertions in productive TCRs, according to a later genetic analysis. Most CMV-associated TCR beta chains appeared to be HLA-restricted in a later analysis, and the HLA associations seemed to be driven largely by CMV exposure. Because some donors lacked HLA typing at each locus, the association tests relied only on the typed subset. Because counts were too low, around 17 rarely observed V segments, including chromosome 9 orphons, were left out of the earlier analysis of a few hundred of the donors. The only immune exposure information available for the cohort was CMV serostatus. Several of the top co-occurrence clusters appeared to be linked to parvovirus B19, influenza, CMV and Epstein-Barr virus, according to a later analysis. When HLA alleles, especially DR and DQ, strongly co-occurred, TCR associations were difficult to assign to individual alleles. A further reported finding was that TCR beta sequences accurately predicted the HLA-A and HLA-B alleles for most subjects in the first cohort. Some IMGT-functional V segments, including TRBV6-2 and TRBV6-3, could not be told apart with the 87-base-pair reads, so those segments were excluded. It was suggested by the authors that the approach could potentially be generalized to other disease states and immunological phenotypes. In this cohort, only TCR beta chains were sequenced, and detectable features were limited by the absence of alpha or paired-chain data. A few of the identified cytomegalovirus-associated TCR beta chains were confirmed in vitro to be specific for cytomegalovirus antigens. Linkage disequilibrium might explain the correlated functional status among segregating V segments, but an unknown experimental factor could not be ruled out. A cluster of highly shared sequence variants was judged likely to represent a technical artifact of the sequencing pipeline. In a later genetic analysis, a missense DCLRE1C variant was associated with V-gene and J-gene trimming of TCR beta chains, and the association was replicated in an independent cohort. An earlier analysis of around 540 of the donors showed that most TCR beta V segments appeared in productive rearrangements either about 90% or about 30% of the time, which broadly matched IMGT annotations. A later analysis found that HLA-associated TCR beta chains were more clonally expanded and had lower generation probabilities than equally common non-associated chains. Most TCR sequences were seen in very few donors, while some public TCRs were found in many individuals. In a later analysis, TCR association rates were found to vary across HLA loci, with the most associated TCRs seen for DRB1 alleles and the fewest for HLA-C alleles. In both the original and validation cohorts, the classifier was reported to diagnose cytomegalovirus status with high specificity and sensitivity. The study gave a list of about 170 TCR beta chains associated with cytomegalovirus.

The cohort comprised approximately 700 healthy bone marrow donors. At the time of sampling, all cohort members were nominally healthy, though unrecorded immune exposures were likely present. The donor was CMV seropositive and was included in the group of 250 to 350 seropositive cohort members. Each donor provided a peripheral blood sample, and peripheral blood mononuclear cells were used for TCR beta sequencing. The Qiagen DNeasy Blood Extraction Kit was used to extract genomic DNA from the blood cell samples. Libraries were constructed by the immunoSEQ multiplex PCR assay. For the multiplex PCR, a mixture combining 60 forward primers for TCR Vbeta segments and 13 reverse primers for TCR Jbeta segments was used. The CDR3 region of rearranged TCR beta genes was amplified from genomic DNA with a multiplex PCR assay. On the Illumina HiSeq System, the amplified TCR beta libraries were sequenced as 87-base-pair reads. The study's processing was this. A later analysis tallied roughly 76 million unique TCR beta chains across the approximately 670 repertoires, and 10 million to 11 million of those chains were shared by two or more donors. To remove PCR and sequencing errors, raw reads were error-corrected and collapsed into unique sequences using a nearest-neighbor algorithm that merged closely related sequences. CDR3 sequences were aligned to IMGT reference sequences to assign V, D and J gene segments. For a sequence to be retained, a match of at least six nucleotides to both a V gene segment and a J gene segment was required. A rearrangement counted as productive if the CDR3 had no stop codons and remained in frame with V and J, and every other rearrangement counted as non-productive. CDR3 was defined by IMGT convention, running from the second conserved V-encoded cysteine to the conserved J-encoded phenylalanine. The earlier analysis of 587 of the donors excluded sequences that lacked an unambiguous match to a single V gene segment. In an earlier analysis of some 590 of the donors, V segments were called functional above 56.7% productive rearrangements and were called segregating when the between-donor standard deviation exceeded 5%. A statistical classification framework was developed to diagnose cytomegalovirus status using the catalog of TCR beta chain sequences. In a later analysis, TCR nucleotide sequences were compared against IMGT/GENE-DB human TR gene sequences so that V and J genes could be assigned. A later analysis assigned CDR3 sequences and most-parsimonious VDJ recombination scenarios with the TCRdist pipeline. In a later analysis, every TCR beta chain was defined by the combination of its CDR3 amino acid sequence and its V-gene family, and reads without a unique V-gene family were dropped. As a way to deal with suspected cross-contamination and a sequencing artifact, a later analysis dropped roughly 620 nucleotide sequences that were highly shared and had low generation probability. For each public chain, a later analysis derived a clonal expansion index from normalized ranks of inferred template counts within each repertoire. In a later analysis, generation probabilities were computed with a VDJ recombination model fitted to out-of-frame rearrangements, and the resulting probabilities were checked against IGoR. A later analysis scored TCR-TCR, TCR-HLA and TCR-CMV co-occurrence with hypergeometric tests, applying a repertoire-size bias correction to TCR pairs. To estimate false discovery rates, a later analysis permuted the HLA or CMV assignments 20 times. In a later analysis, co-occurring TCRs were grouped using DBSCAN, and TCRdist sequence similarity was added for clustering within HLA-allele-positive subsets. For co-occurrence clustering, repertoires with fewer than 30,000 or more than 120,000 public chains were excluded, along with four or five repertoires with anomalous nucleotide sharing. As stored in TCRdb, this immuneACCESS dataset retains in-frame rearrangements with V and J assigned. A fraction of the clones does not appear; measured against another copy, unresolved V genes explain less than half of the discrepancy, and the remainder lacks a known reason. D and trimming were read from the DNA, whereas the V and J calls and clone size are those reported in that table. The sample data list approximately 190,000 clones, and 75% to 80% of these were observed just once. Clones ranked in the top ten supply 4.5% to 7.5% of the sample.

Reading the germline V gene gives CDR1 SGHAT and CDR2 FQNNGV. Reading from cysteine to phenylalanine, the CDR3 counts 15 amino acids. The only DNA kept is the CDR3, 45 bases in frame from the first base. Ends trimmed: V by 5 bases, J by 12 bases; bases unmatched to a gene: 16. Sample: PBMCs. The sequence was collected from a woman in her 30s in good health and CMV-seropositive. The rearranged segments are TRBV11-2 and TRBJ2-1; the central 7 bases match TRBD1. The sequence in DNA is TGTGCCAGCAGCCTCGCCGGGACAGCGCACTCGATGCAGTTCTTC. This translates into CASSLAGTAHSMQFF.